A selection of T cell receptor beta chains follows, all from one sample in a study of CD8 T cell repertoires and HIV-1 epitope variants. The protocol was immunoSEQ multiplex PCR, while the TCRdb copy is restricted to in-frame clones and leaves out a portion. Found here are about 4,000 clones, about 72% of them singletons; the top ten hold roughly 45%. Their cognate antigens are unknown. Sequencing was carried out using cultured CD8+ T cells derived from PBMCs. Receptor source: a male donor with HIV. Both conserved end residues are part of each CDR3. A D gene is named only where the DNA matches it firmly. Clone size, where shown, is once, few, many, or a class for clones that have expanded.

D gene	J gene	clone size	V gene	CDR3 DNA	CDR3 protein
.	TRBJ2-5	.	TRBV28	TGTGCCAGCAGTTCAAAAGACTGGCAGCAAGAGACCCAGTACTTC	CASSSKDWQQETQYF
.	TRBJ1-1	.	TRBV5-8	TGTGCCAGCAGCTCCTGGACTCGAGAAGCTTTCTTT	CASSSWTREAFF
.	TRBJ1-1	.	TRBV14	TGTGCCAGCAGCCTCGGGGCCACTGAAGCTTTCTTT	CASSLGATEAFF
.	TRBJ2-1	few	TRBV7-7	TGTGCCAGCAGCCCTCAGGGTGGCTACAATGAGCAGTTCTTC	CASSPQGGYNEQFF
TRBD1	TRBJ2-7	few	TRBV4-3	TGCGCCAGCAGCCAAGGAGGGGGCCACGAGCAGTACTTC	CASSQGGGHEQYF
.	TRBJ2-1	.	TRBV11-2	TGTGCCAGCAGCTTAGACGGTGCCAGTGAGCAGTTCTTC	CASSLDGASEQFF
TRBD1	TRBJ2-7	once	TRBV15	TGTGCCACCAGCAGCGGTACAGGGGACGAGCAGTACTTC	CATSSGTGDEQYF
.	TRBJ2-1	.	TRBV7-2	TGTGCCAGCAGCCTCGGACCGGGTGAGCAGTTCTTC	CASSLGPGEQFF
.	TRBJ1-1	.	TRBV9	TGTGCCAGCAGCGTAGAGGGGAACACTGAAGCTTTCTTT	CASSVEGNTEAFF
TRBD1	TRBJ1-2	.	TRBV19	TGTGCCAGTACCTCCCTATTCATTGGACAGGACCCTAACTATGGCTACACCTTC	CASTSLFIGQDPNYGYTF
.	TRBJ2-2	.	TRBV27	TGTGCCAGCAGTTTCGCCGGGACCCCGAGGGGAGGGGAGCTGTTTTTT	CASSFAGTPRGGELFF
.	TRBJ2-5	.	TRBV6-5	TGTGCCAGCAGTTATGGGGAGACCCAGTACTTC	CASSYGETQYF
TRBD2	TRBJ2-7	.	TRBV5-1	TGCGCCAGCAGCTTGGGCCGGGAGGGGTACGAGCAGTACTTC	CASSLGREGYEQYF
TRBD1	TRBJ2-7	few	TRBV7-6	TGTGCCAGCAGCCCCGGGACAGGGGGCCTCTACGAGCAGTACTTC	CASSPGTGGLYEQYF
TRBD1	TRBJ1-1	.	TRBV7-9	TGTGCCAGCAGCTTCGATTTCGGGACAGGGGGCCTGAACACTGAAGCTTTCTTT	CASSFDFGTGGLNTEAFF
.	TRBJ1-3	.	TRBV19	TGTGCCAGTAGTATTTCCGCGGCGGGGAGCTCTGGAAACACCATATATTTT	CASSISAAGSSGNTIYF
.	TRBJ1-1	.	TRBV2	TGTGCCAGCAGTGGGCTACACCCCGAAGCTTTCTTT	CASSGLHPEAFF
TRBD1	TRBJ2-6	.	TRBV9	TGTGCCAGCAGCATAGGACAGGGAATCTCTGGGGCCAACGTCCTGACTTTC	CASSIGQGISGANVLTF
TRBD1	TRBJ2-7	.	TRBV5-6	TGTGCCAGCAGCACGGGACAGGCTATCTACGAGCAGTACTTC	CASSTGQAIYEQYF
.	TRBJ2-7	.	TRBV11-2	TGTGCCAGCAGCTTCGGGACCTACGAGCAGTACTTC	CASSFGTYEQYF
TRBD1	TRBJ1-6	once	TRBV9	TGTGCCAGCAGCCAGGGGGGATTTGATTCACCCCTCCACTTT	CASSQGGFDSPLHF
.	TRBJ2-1	.	TRBV11-3	TGTGCCAGCAGCTTTGAGGGAGGCAATGAGCAGTTCTTC	CASSFEGGNEQFF
TRBD1	TRBJ1-5	.	TRBV7-6	TGTGCCAGCAGCTTAGGGACAGGGAGTCAGCCCCAGCATTTT	CASSLGTGSQPQHF
TRBD1	TRBJ2-7	.	TRBV13	TGTGCCAGCAGCCCTGGACAGGGGCCCTCCTACGAGCAGTACTTC	CASSPGQGPSYEQYF